This entry lists 11 T cell receptor beta chains sequenced from one sample in a study of T-cell memory formation after mild COVID-19. MiXCR, applied by TCRdb to the 5' RACE reads, yields one record per CDR3 protein. The sample contains fewer than 400,000 distinct CDR3 sequences, around a sixth of which appear only once. Sequencing was carried out using PBMCs or a T cell subset sorted from them (not recorded which). The receptors derive from a man younger than 30 who had mild COVID-19 (a few samples of this study predate the infection). Cell type and time point are not known.

The table lists this clonotype with a few counts. V gene TRBV6-5 combines with J gene TRBJ2-2; D gene ambiguous. V was trimmed by 7 bases and J by 0 bases, leaving 9 bases between them. This CDR3 is 14 amino acids long. CDR1 and CDR2 from the germline V gene are MNHEY and SVGAGI. The CDR3 DNA follows: TGTGCCAGCAAGGGTGGGACGAACACCGGGGAGCTGTTTTTT. Translating gives CASKGGTNTGELFF.

The chain employs TRBV12-3 or TRBV12-4 and TRBJ2-3, with 9 bases fitting TRBD1. The CDR3 extends over 15 amino acids. Trimming at V came to 3 bases and at J to 4 bases, leaving 5 bases not matched to a gene. The CDR3 sequence is CASSFGTGPPDTQYF. In DNA, the CDR3 is TGTGCCAGCAGTTTCGGGACAGGGCCACCAGATACGCAGTATTTT.

This clonotype was counted a few times. V gene TRBV4-1 combines with J gene TRBJ2-7; D unresolved. CDR3 size: 16 residues. Trimming left V 0 bases short and J 5 bases short, with 17 bases between. CDR1 is MGHRA and CDR2 is YSYEKL in the germline V gene. The CDR3 region has the DNA TGCGCCAGCAGCCAAGAAGGACGGAGCCCTTACGACGAGCAGTACGTC. It yields the protein CASSQEGRSPYDEQYV.

This clonotype was observed a handful of times. CDR3 region: CASSLMGALPRDEQFF. The CDR3 region has the DNA TGTGCCAGCAGCTTAATGGGGGCCCTCCCACGGGATGAGCAGTTCTTC. The chain links TRBV7-2 to TRBJ2-1, with a weak D call TRBD1 (6 bases). This CDR3 contains 16 residues. V was clipped by 2 bases and J by 8 bases, with 19 bases between them. The germline V gene has CDR1 SGHTA and CDR2 FQGNSA.

This chain links TRBV6-2 or TRBV6-3 with TRBJ2-5; D call uncertain. From germline, CDR1 is MNHEY and CDR2 SVGEGT. The CDR3 runs to 11 residues. V lost 2 bases to trimming and J lost 7 bases, with 5 bases between them. The CDR3 is CASSYPGTQYF. CDR3 DNA: TGTGCCAGCAGTTACCCCGGGACCCAGTACTTC.

The sample holds many counts of this clonotype. The chain has TRBV7-8 and TRBJ2-3; D is unresolved. Trimming stripped 3 bases from V and 1 base from J, with 11 bases between. CDR1 is SGHVS, CDR2 FQNEAQ, per germline. This CDR3 contains 15 residues. The CDR3 reads CASSFPQAGTDTQYF. The CDR3 coding sequence is TGTGCCAGCAGCTTTCCCCAGGCCGGCACAGATACGCAGTATTTT.

The chain employs TRBV6-6 and TRBJ2-7, with D possibly matching TRBD2 (5 bases). This CDR3 has 13 amino acids. Deletions cut 2 bases from V and 1 base from J, with 6 bases between. Germline V lookup: CDR1 MNHNY, CDR2 SVGAGI (reference sequence). The CDR3, as DNA: TGTGCCAGCAGTTACGGCGGGTCCTACGAGCAGTACGTC. It encodes CASSYGGSYEQYV.

This clonotype was recorded at least ten times. The chain is built from TRBV7-3 and TRBJ1-5; no clear D gene. V was clipped by 2 bases and J by 6 bases, with 8 bases between them. CDR3 length equals 13 residues. The germline V gene encodes CDR1 SGHTA and CDR2 FQGTGA. CDR3 residues: CASSLDLGQPQHF. The CDR3 DNA follows: TGTGCCAGCAGCTTAGATTTGGGTCAGCCCCAGCATTTT.

In this sample, this clonotype turned up a few times. As DNA, the CDR3 is TGTGCCAGTAGTATAGACCCGGGACGGTCGAACACCGGGGAGCTGTTTTTT. Translation: CASSIDPGRSNTGELFF. This rearrangement joins TRBV19 to TRBJ2-2; D tentatively fits TRBD1 or TRBD2 (5 bases each). The V end lost 0 bases, the J end lost 0 bases, and 11 bases lay between the germline ends. From germline, CDR1 is LNHDA and CDR2 SQIVND (reference sequence). This CDR3 has 17 residues.

The rearrangement uses TRBV6-2 or TRBV6-3 and TRBJ2-1; D is uncertain. V was trimmed by 2 bases and J by 6 bases, leaving 8 bases between them. This CDR3 region has 13 residues. Germline assignment: CDR1 MNHEY and CDR2 SVGEGT. CDR3 DNA: TGTGCCAGCAGTTACGGCCGAACCAATGAGCAGTTCTTC. This gives the protein CASSYGRTNEQFF.

V gene TRBV12-3 or TRBV12-4 combines with J gene TRBJ1-2; TRBD1 is a possible D gene (5 bases). The length of the CDR3 is 15 residues. Deletions cut 5 bases from V and 6 bases from J, with 19 bases between. The CDR3 DNA is TGTGCCAGCAGTCCCTCAGGGAGCAGTCCGCATGGCTACACCTTC. Encoded protein: CASSPSGSSPHGYTF.